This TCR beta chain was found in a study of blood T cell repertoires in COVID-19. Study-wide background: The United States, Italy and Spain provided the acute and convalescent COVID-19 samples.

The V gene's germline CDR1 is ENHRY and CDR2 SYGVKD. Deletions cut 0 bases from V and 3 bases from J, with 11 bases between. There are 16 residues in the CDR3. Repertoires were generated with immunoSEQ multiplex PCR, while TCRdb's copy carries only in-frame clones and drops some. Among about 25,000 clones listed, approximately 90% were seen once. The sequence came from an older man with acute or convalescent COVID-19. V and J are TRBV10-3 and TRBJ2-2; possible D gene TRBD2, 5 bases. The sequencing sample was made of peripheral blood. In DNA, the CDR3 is TGTGCCATCAGTGAGTCAGGGCCTAGCTACACCGGGGAGCTGTTTTTT. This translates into CAISESGPSYTGELFF.